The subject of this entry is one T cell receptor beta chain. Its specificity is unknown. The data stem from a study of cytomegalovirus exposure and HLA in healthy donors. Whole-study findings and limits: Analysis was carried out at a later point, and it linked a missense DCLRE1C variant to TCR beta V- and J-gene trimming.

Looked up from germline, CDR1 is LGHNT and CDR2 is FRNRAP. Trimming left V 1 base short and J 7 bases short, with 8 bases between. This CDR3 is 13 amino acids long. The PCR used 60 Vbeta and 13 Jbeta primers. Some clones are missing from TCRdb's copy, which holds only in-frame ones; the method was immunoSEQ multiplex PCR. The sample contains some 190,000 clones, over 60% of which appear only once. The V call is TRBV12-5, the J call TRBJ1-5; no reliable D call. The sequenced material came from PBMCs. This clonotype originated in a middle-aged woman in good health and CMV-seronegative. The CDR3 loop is CASGLDGGQPQHF. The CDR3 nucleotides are TGTGCTAGTGGTTTGGACGGAGGCCAGCCCCAGCATTTT.